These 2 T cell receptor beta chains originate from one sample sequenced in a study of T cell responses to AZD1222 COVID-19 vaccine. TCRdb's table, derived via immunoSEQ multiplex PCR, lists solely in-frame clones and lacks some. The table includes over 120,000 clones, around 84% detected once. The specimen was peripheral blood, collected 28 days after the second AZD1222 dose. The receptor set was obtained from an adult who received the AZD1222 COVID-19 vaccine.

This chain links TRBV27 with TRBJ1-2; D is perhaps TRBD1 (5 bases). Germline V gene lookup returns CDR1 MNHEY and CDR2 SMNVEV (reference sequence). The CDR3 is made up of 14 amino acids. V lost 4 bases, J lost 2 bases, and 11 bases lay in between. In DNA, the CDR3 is TGTGCCAGCAGTTACTCGGGACGAAACTATGGCTACACCTTC. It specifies CASSYSGRNYGYTF.

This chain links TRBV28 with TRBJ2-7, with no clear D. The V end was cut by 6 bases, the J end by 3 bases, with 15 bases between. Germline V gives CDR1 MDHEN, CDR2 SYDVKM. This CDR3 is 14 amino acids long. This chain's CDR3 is CASSLTGLNYEQYF. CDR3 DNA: TGTGCCAGCAGCCTCACCGGGCTCAACTACGAGCAGTACTTC.